The next 29 T cell receptor beta chains were all read from a single sample in a study of OX40 agonist ivuxolimab in advanced cancers. Generated by immunoSEQ multiplex PCR, the TCRdb table keeps only in-frame clones and is missing some. The sample has some 55,000 clones, roughly 79% seen once. This specimen consisted of CD4+ or CD8+ T cells sorted from blood, obtained in a trial of the OX40 agonist ivuxolimab. The receptors originated from an adult with an advanced solid tumor such as melanoma, head and neck, liver or kidney cancer.

V gene TRBV5-1 combines with J gene TRBJ1-6; TRBD1 matches 9 bases. The ends lost 1 base at V and 7 bases at J; junction bases unmatched: 9. Germline CDR1 reads SGHRS; CDR2 reads YFSETQ. The CDR3 extends over 17 amino acids. The DNA for the CDR3 is TGCGCCAGCAGCTTGACCTTACAGGGGGCGGGCAATTCACCCCTCCACTTT. This encodes CASSLTLQGAGNSPLHF. The full variable domain, with the rest looked up from reference TRBV5-1 and TRBJ1-6, is KAGVTQTPRYLIKTRGQQVTLSCSPISGHRSVSWYQQTPGQGLQFLFEYFSETQRNKGNFPGRFSGRQFSNSRSEMNVSTLELGDSALYLCASSLTLQGAGNSPLHFGNGTRLTVT.

This chain uses TRBV10-3 with TRBJ2-4; no reliable D call. With 3 bases removed from V and 1 base from J, the gap between germline ends came to 10 bases. This CDR3 has 15 amino acids. CDR1 is ENHRY and CDR2 is SYGVKD in the germline V gene. CDR3 region: CAISDVATAKNIQYF. CDR3 DNA: TGTGCCATCAGTGACGTGGCGACGGCCAAAAACATTCAGTACTTC.

The gene calls are TRBV29-1 and TRBJ1-2; perhaps TRBD1 as D (5 bases). Trimming shortened V by 5 bases and J by 3 bases, and 13 bases separated the two germline ends. The CDR3 sequence is 13 residues long. CDR1 is SQVTM, CDR2 ANQGSEA, per germline. This CDR3 is CSVRTGTYYGYTF. CDR3 nucleotide sequence: TGCAGCGTTCGAACAGGAACCTACTATGGCTACACCTTC.

This chain joins TRBV19 and TRBJ2-6; 7 bases match TRBD1. V was clipped by 4 bases and J by 7 bases; unmatched bases: 16. Germline V gene sequence: CDR1 LNHDA, CDR2 SQIVND (reference sequence). The CDR3 length is 18 residues. CDR3 bases: TGTGCCAGTAGTACCCACACAGGGGCCCCCTCAGGAGCCAACGTCCTGACTTTC. It codes for CASSTHTGAPSGANVLTF.

The chain carries TRBV28 and TRBJ2-7; D possibly matches TRBD1 or TRBD2 (5 bases each). This CDR3 has 12 residues. V shed 4 bases and J shed 7 bases, with 11 bases lying between them. Germline CDR1 is MDHEN and CDR2 is SYDVKM. The CDR3 loop reads CASSSQGEEQYF. The CDR3, as DNA: TGTGCCAGCAGTTCTCAAGGGGAGGAGCAGTACTTC.

The chain employs TRBV7-8 and TRBJ2-1; D call uncertain. The CDR3 has 14 residues. CDR1 is SGHVS and CDR2 is FQNEAQ in the germline V gene. V lost 0 bases and J lost 9, with 12 bases in between. The CDR3 reads CASSLAHEWSEQFF. The CDR3 coding sequence is TGTGCCAGCAGCTTAGCGCATGAGTGGAGTGAGCAGTTCTTC.

This chain joins TRBV5-1 and TRBJ1-4, with unresolved D. V shed 4 bases and J shed 3 bases, with 10 bases lying between them. This CDR3 contains 14 residues. Germline V gene sequence: CDR1 SGHRS, CDR2 YFSETQ. In nucleotides, the CDR3 is TGCGCCAGCAGCACGGGGAGATCTAATGAAAAACTGTTTTTT. This translates into CASSTGRSNEKLFF.

V is TRBV5-4 and J is TRBJ2-6; 8 positions match TRBD2. The CDR3 is made up of 16 amino acids. The V gene's germline CDR1 is SGHNT and CDR2 YYREEE (reference sequence). Trimming at V came to 3 bases and at J to 3 bases, leaving 5 bases not matched to a gene. CDR3 residues: CASSSGGGNGANVLTF. The DNA of the CDR3 is TGTGCCAGCAGCTCCGGCGGGGGGAATGGGGCCAACGTCCTGACTTTC.

For the CDR3, the DNA is TGTGCCAGCACCTCCGGGACAGCTAACTATGGCTACACCTTC. It is translated as CASTSGTANYGYTF. The chain carries TRBV6-5 and TRBJ1-2; 7 bases map to TRBD1. This CDR3 is 14 amino acids long. J was trimmed by 0 bases and V by 7 bases; bases with no gene match: 5. Germline CDR1 is MNHEY and CDR2 is SVGAGI.

The chain joins TRBV9 to TRBJ1-1; D not resolved. The CDR3 is made up of 13 amino acids. V lost 4 bases and J 8 bases, leaving 15 bases between the germline ends. Germline assignment: CDR1 SGDLS and CDR2 YYNGEE. The CDR3 region is CASSLPGRKEAFF. In DNA, the CDR3 is TGTGCCAGCAGCCTCCCGGGCCGAAAAGAAGCTTTCTTT. Using reference TRBV9 and TRBJ1-1 for the parts outside the CDR3, the full variable domain is DSGVTQTPKHLITATGQRVTLRCSPRSGDLSVYWYQQSLDQGLQFLIQYYNGEERAKGNILERFSAQQFPDLHSELNLSSLELGDSALYFCASSLPGRKEAFFGQGTRLTVV.

Only a few counts were recorded for this clone. The chain joins TRBV6-1 to TRBJ1-2, with D tentatively TRBD1 (5 bases). The CDR3 consists of 13 residues. Trimming shortened V by 6 bases and J by 7 bases, and 15 bases separated the two germline ends. Germline CDR1 MNHNS, CDR2 SASEGT. The CDR3 nucleotides are TGTGCCAGCAGACCACCGACAGAAGCTGGCTACACCTTC. It encodes CASRPPTEAGYTF.

V usage is TRBV10-1 and J usage is TRBJ1-1; a possible D gene is TRBD1 (5 bases). The V end lost 6 bases, the J end lost 0 bases, and 17 bases lay between the germline ends. The CDR3 has 16 residues. Per the germline V gene, CDR1 is WNHNN and CDR2 is SYGVQD (reference sequence). The CDR3: CASSLGRPGVNTEAFF. CDR3 sequence (DNA): TGCGCCAGCAGCCTGGGACGCCCCGGGGTGAACACTGAAGCTTTCTTT.

This chain connects TRBV7-3 to TRBJ2-4; 13 positions agree with TRBD2. Germline loops: CDR1 SGHTA, CDR2 FQGTGA. CDR3 length: 16 residues. V dropped 5 bases and J dropped 2; count of bases not matched to a gene: 3. The CDR3 loop reads CASSPLAGGTKNIQYF. In DNA form, the CDR3 reads TGTGCCAGCAGCCCACTAGCGGGAGGGACCAAAAACATTCAGTACTTC.

CDR3 coding DNA: TGCAGCGTCGTAAGCCGGGACACACGCTATGGCTACACCTTC. Protein: CSVVSRDTRYGYTF. The chain carries TRBV29-1 and TRBJ1-2, with D possibly being TRBD1 (6 bases). V gave up 6 bases and J gave up 4 bases, with 18 bases separating them. CDR1 and CDR2 (germline): SQVTM, ANQGSEA. The CDR3 has 14 amino acids.

This clone appeared a few times. The chain combines TRBV10-1 with TRBJ2-2; maybe TRBD2 (5 bases). The V gene's germline CDR1 is WNHNN and CDR2 SYGVQD (reference sequence). This CDR3 has 16 residues. Trimming stripped 5 bases from V and 1 base from J, with 14 bases between. The CDR3 spells CASSRYSGKNTGELFF. The CDR3 region has the DNA TGCGCCAGCAGTCGCTACTCGGGGAAGAACACCGGGGAGCTGTTTTTT.

The genes are TRBV9 and TRBJ2-1, with 9 bases that match TRBD2. CDR3 length equals 16 residues. The V and J ends lost 7 bases and 0 bases, in that order; junction bases with no gene match: 8. Germline V lookup: CDR1 SGDLS, CDR2 YYNGEE. The CDR3 sequence is CASRALAGNSYNEQFF. The CDR3 region has the DNA TGTGCCAGCCGAGCCCTAGCGGGAAACTCCTACAATGAGCAGTTCTTC.

The chain uses TRBV2 and TRBJ2-2; 10 bases line up with TRBD2. Germline CDR1 SNHLY, CDR2 FYNNEI. V gave up 6 bases and J gave up 4 bases; unmatched junction bases: 2. The CDR3 runs 14 residues. CDR3 amino acids: CASRRLAGTGELFF. The DNA for the CDR3 is TGTGCCAGCAGGAGACTAGCGGGCACCGGGGAGCTGTTTTTT.

V and J are TRBV7-2 and TRBJ1-2; D is uncertain. Deletions cut 1 base from V and 4 bases from J, with 7 bases between. The CDR3 has 13 amino acids. CDR1 is SGHTA and CDR2 is FQGNSA in the germline V gene. For the CDR3, the DNA is TGTGCCAGCAGCTTAGGGGTTGCCTATGGCTACACCTTC. Protein sequence: CASSLGVAYGYTF.

The rearrangement joins TRBV30 to TRBJ1-6, with unresolved D. The CDR3 is made up of 14 amino acids. Trimming took 3 bases from V and 7 from J, leaving 13 bases between them. Germline V lookup: CDR1 GTSNPN, CDR2 SVGIG (reference sequence). The CDR3 DNA is TGTGCCTGGAGCCGGCAGTCAGGAAATTCACCCCTCCACTTT. Amino acids: CAWSRQSGNSPLHF.

The V and J genes are TRBV6-1 and TRBJ1-5, with D possibly matching TRBD1 (5 bases). This CDR3 contains 17 residues. CDR1 is MNHNS, CDR2 SASEGT, per germline. The germline V and J ends were trimmed by 1 base and 0 bases, with 13 bases remaining between them. CDR3 region: CASSEVGTAYSNQPQHF. In nucleotides, the CDR3 is TGTGCCAGCAGTGAAGTCGGGACGGCCTATAGCAATCAGCCCCAGCATTTT.

This chain uses TRBV7-9 with TRBJ1-1, with D hard to call. This CDR3 has 11 amino acids. Trimming cost V 5 bases and J 5 bases, with 6 bases left between them. CDR1 and CDR2 from the germline V gene are SEHNR and FQNEAQ (reference sequence). As DNA, the CDR3 is TGTGCCAGCAGCCTCGAGACTGAAGCTTTCTTT. As protein: CASSLETEAFF.

The V gene is TRBV19, the J gene TRBJ2-7; D not certain. V was shortened by 11 bases and J by 6 bases, with 14 bases between the two germline ends. The germline V gene encodes CDR1 LNHDA and CDR2 SQIVND (reference sequence). The CDR3 extends over 11 amino acids. DNA of the CDR3: TGTGCCCCCCCCCGGGTTCCCGAGCAGTACTTC. It specifies CAPPRVPEQYF. The entire variable domain, with the rest obtained from reference TRBV19 and TRBJ2-7, is as follows: DGGITQSPKYLFRKEGQNVTLSCEQNLNHDAMYWYRQDPGQGLRLIYYSQIVNDFQKGDIAEGYSVSREKKESFPLTVTSAQKNPTAFYLCAPPRVPEQYFGPGTRLTVT.

This clone was seen only once. The chain combines TRBV5-1 with TRBJ2-3, with 8 nucleotides matching TRBD1. The V gene's germline CDR1 is SGHRS and CDR2 YFSETQ. The CDR3 spans 16 residues. Trimming at V came to 9 bases and at J to 4 bases, leaving 16 bases not matched to a gene. CDR3 protein: CATSTGATSTADTQYF. The CDR3 coding sequence is TGCGCCACATCGACAGGGGCCACTTCCACAGCAGATACGCAGTATTTT.

The V and J genes are TRBV27 and TRBJ1-5, with TRBD1 matching over 11 bases. This CDR3 region has 17 residues. V shed 4 bases, J shed 4 bases, and the junction held 9 bases outside the gene matches. CDR1 is MNHEY and CDR2 is SMNVEV in the germline V gene (reference sequence). CDR3 nucleotides: TGTGCCAGCAGTTCGGACAGGGGGCAAAGAGGTAATCAGCCCCAGCATTTT. It encodes CASSSDRGQRGNQPQHF.

This chain links TRBV12-5 with TRBJ2-7; 9 nucleotides agree with TRBD1. The CDR3 is made up of 17 amino acids. Germline trimming cut 0 bases from V and 4 bases from J; bases unmatched to any gene: 10. Germline V CDR1 and CDR2: LGHNT, FRNRAP. This chain's CDR3 is CASGLVQSAQGAYEQYF. CDR3 bases: TGTGCTAGTGGTTTGGTACAGAGCGCACAGGGGGCGTACGAGCAGTACTTC.

This clone was picked up one time. The chain couples TRBV9 to TRBJ1-6; no firm D call. The V and J ends lost 3 bases and 7 bases respectively, with 17 bases between them. This CDR3 is 16 amino acids long. In germline, CDR1 is SGDLS, CDR2 YYNGEE. Written as DNA, the CDR3 is TGTGCCAGCAGCGCCCCCTCTGGAGGGTGGAATTCACCCCTCCACTTT. It yields the protein CASSAPSGGWNSPLHF.

The V call is TRBV6-5, the J call TRBJ1-3, with TRBD1 identical over 11 bases. The V gene's germline CDR1 is MNHEY and CDR2 SVGAGI. V was clipped by 2 bases and J by 5 bases; unmatched bases: 5. This CDR3 has 16 amino acids. CDR3 residues: CASSYQGQGARNTIYF. The CDR3 DNA reads as TGTGCCAGCAGTTACCAAGGACAGGGGGCTAGAAACACCATATATTTT.

In this sample, this clone turned up once. The rearrangement joins TRBV5-1 to TRBJ2-7, with D perhaps matching TRBD1 (6 bases). CDR1 is SGHRS, CDR2 YFSETQ, per germline. Trimming took off 5 bases at V and 5 bases at J, with 17 bases between the two ends. The CDR3 length is 14 residues. The CDR3 DNA is TGCGCCAGCAGAATTTCCACAGGGTTCGACGAGCAGTACTTC. Amino acids: CASRISTGFDEQYF.

This clone was observed once. The chain recombines TRBV10-3 with TRBJ2-5, with TRBD1 matching 7 bases. V shed 9 bases and J 5 bases; nucleotides not matched to a gene: 3. CDR3 size: 11 residues. Germline loops: CDR1 ENHRY, CDR2 SYGVKD. The chain's CDR3 is CAIQDRETQYF. In DNA, the CDR3 is TGTGCCATACAGGACAGGGAGACCCAGTACTTC.